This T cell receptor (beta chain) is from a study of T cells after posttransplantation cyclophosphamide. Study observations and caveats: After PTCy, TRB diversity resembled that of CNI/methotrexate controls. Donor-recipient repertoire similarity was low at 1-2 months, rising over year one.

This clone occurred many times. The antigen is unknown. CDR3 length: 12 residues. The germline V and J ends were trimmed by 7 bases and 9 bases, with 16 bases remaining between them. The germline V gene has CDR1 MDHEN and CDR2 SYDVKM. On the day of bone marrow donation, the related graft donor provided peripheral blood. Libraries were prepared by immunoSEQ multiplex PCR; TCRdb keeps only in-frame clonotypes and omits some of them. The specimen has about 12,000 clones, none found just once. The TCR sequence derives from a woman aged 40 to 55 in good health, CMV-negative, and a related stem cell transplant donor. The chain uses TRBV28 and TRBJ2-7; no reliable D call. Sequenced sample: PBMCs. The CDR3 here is CASNGQPTRQYF. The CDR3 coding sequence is TGTGCCAGCAACGGTCAACCTACGAGGCAGTACTTC.